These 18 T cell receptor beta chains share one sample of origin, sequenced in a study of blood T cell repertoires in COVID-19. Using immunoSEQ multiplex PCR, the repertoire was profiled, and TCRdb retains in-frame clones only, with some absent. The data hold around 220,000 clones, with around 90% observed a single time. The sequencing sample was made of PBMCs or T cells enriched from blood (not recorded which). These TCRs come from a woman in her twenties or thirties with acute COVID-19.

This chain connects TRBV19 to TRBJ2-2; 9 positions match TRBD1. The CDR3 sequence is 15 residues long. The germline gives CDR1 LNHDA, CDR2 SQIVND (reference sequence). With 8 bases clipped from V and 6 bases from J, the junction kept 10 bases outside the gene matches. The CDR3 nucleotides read TGTGCCAGTTCTCCGGGACAGGGTTTTCCCGGGGAGCTGTTTTTT. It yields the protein CASSPGQGFPGELFF.

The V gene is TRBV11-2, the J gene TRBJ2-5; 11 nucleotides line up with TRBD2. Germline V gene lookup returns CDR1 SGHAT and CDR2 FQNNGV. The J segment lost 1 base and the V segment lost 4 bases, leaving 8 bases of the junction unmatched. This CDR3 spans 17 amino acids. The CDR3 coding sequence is TGTGCCAGCAGCTGGCCCCCTAGCGGGGGGCGCCAAGAGACCCAGTACTTC. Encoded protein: CASSWPPSGGRQETQYF.

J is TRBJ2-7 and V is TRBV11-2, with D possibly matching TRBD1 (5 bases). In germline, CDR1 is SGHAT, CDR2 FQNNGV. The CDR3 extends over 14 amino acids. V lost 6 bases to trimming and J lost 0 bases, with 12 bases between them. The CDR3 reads CASRRQGGSYEQYF. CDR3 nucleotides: TGTGCCAGCAGACGCCAGGGCGGCTCCTACGAGCAGTACTTC.

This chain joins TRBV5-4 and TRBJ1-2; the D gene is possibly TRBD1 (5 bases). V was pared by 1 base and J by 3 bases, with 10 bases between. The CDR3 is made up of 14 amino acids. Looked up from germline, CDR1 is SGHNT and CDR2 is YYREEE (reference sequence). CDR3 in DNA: TGTGCCAGCAGCTTGTCTGACAGAGACTATGGCTACACCTTC. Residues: CASSLSDRDYGYTF.

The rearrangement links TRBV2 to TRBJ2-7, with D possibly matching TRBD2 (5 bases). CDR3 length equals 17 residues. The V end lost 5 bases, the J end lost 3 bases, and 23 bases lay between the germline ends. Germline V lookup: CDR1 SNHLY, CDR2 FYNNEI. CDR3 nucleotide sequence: TGTGCCAGCAGTACCGGACGGCGAAAGGGTGGAGGCTACGAGCAGTACTTC. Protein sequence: CASSTGRRKGGGYEQYF.

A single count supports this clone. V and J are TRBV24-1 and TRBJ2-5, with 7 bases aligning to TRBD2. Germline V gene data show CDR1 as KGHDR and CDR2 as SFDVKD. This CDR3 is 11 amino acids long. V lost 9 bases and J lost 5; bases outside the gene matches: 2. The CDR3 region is CATPRGETQYF. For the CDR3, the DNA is TGTGCCACCCCGCGGGGGGAGACCCAGTACTTC.

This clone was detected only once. CDR3 in DNA: TGTGCCAGCAGCGTAGGGAGGGGAAGGGGCACAGATACGCAGTATTTT. Protein: CASSVGRGRGTDTQYF. The V call is TRBV9, the J call TRBJ2-3; tentatively, D is TRBD2 (6 bases). Trimming took 0 bases from V and 1 from J, leaving 12 bases between them. Germline V gives CDR1 SGDLS, CDR2 YYNGEE. This CDR3 is built from 16 residues.

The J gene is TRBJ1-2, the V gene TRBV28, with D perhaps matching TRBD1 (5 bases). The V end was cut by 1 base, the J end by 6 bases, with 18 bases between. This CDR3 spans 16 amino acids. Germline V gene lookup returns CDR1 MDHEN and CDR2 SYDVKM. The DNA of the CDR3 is TGTGCCAGCAGTTTATCCCCAGGGTTTGTCCAAAATGGCTACACCTTC. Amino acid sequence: CASSLSPGFVQNGYTF.

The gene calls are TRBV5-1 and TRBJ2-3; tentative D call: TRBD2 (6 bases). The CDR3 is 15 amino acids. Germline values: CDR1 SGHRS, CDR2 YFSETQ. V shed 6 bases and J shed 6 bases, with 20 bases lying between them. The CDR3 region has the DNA TGCGCCAGCACCCGGGTTGGAGGGGCAACGGATACGCAGTATTTT. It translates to CASTRVGGATDTQYF.

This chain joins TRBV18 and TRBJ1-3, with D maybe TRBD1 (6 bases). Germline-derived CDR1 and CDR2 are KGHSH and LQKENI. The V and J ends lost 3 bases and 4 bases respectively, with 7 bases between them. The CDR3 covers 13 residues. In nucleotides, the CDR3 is TGTGCCAGCTCACCGGGGGCGGGAAACACCATATATTTT. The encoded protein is CASSPGAGNTIYF.

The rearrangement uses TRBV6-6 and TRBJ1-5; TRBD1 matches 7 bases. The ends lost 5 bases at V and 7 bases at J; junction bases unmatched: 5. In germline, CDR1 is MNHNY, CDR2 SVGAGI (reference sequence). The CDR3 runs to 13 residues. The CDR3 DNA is TGTGCCAGCAGTCCCACAGGGGAGCAGCCCCAGCATTTT. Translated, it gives CASSPTGEQPQHF.

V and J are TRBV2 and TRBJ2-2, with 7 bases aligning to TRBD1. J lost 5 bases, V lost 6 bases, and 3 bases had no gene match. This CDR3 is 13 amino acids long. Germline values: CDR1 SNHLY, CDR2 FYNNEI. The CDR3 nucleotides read TGTGCCAGCAGCAACAGGGGAACCGGGGAGCTGTTTTTT. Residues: CASSNRGTGELFF.

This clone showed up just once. The CDR3 sequence is CASSSPLAGAGNEQFF. Written as DNA, the CDR3 is TGTGCCAGCAGCTCGCCCTTAGCGGGAGCGGGCAATGAGCAGTTCTTC. The chain is built from TRBV5-4 and TRBJ2-1; 9 bases fit TRBD2. The V and J ends lost 3 bases and 6 bases, in that order; junction bases with no gene match: 10. The CDR3 has 16 amino acids. CDR1 and CDR2 from the germline V gene are SGHNT and YYREEE (reference sequence).

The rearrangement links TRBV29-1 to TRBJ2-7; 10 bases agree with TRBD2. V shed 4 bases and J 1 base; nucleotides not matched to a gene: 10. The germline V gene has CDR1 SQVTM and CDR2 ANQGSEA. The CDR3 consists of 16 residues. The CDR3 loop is CSVVVSSGSISYEQYF. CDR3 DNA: TGCAGCGTTGTTGTGTCTAGCGGGAGTATATCCTACGAGCAGTACTTC.

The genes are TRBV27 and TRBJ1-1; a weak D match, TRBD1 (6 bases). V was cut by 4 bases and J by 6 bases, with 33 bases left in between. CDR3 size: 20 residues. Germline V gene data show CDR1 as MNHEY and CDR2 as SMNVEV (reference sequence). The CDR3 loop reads CASSYRSPGVGSLLYAEAFF. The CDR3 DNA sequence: TGTGCCAGCAGTTATCGCTCCCCAGGGGTTGGTTCGCTTTTGTACGCTGAAGCTTTCTTT.

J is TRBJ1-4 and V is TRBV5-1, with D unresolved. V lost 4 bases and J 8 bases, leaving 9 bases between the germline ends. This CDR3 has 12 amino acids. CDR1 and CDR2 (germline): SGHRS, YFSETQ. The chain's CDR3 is CASSIDSEKLFF. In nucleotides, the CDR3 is TGCGCCAGCAGCATCGACTCGGAAAAACTGTTTTTT.

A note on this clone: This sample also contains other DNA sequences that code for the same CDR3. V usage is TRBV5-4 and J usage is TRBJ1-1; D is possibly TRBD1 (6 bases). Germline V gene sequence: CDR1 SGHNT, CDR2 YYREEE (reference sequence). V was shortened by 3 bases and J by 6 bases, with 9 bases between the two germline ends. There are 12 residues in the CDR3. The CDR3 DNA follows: TGTGCCAGCAGCTCACAGGGTTCTGAAGCTTTCTTT. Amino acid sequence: CASSSQGSEAFF.

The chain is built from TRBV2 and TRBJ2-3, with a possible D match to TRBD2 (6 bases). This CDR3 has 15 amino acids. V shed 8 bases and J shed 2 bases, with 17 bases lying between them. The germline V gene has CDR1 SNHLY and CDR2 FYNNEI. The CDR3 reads CASSSLGGNTDTQYF. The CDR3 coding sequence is TGTGCCAGCTCCTCGTTGGGGGGAAACACAGATACGCAGTATTTT.